Listed below are T cell receptor beta chains from one sample, sequenced in a study of response to subunit inactivated influenza vaccine. One entry per CDR3 protein results from TCRdb running MiXCR on the RT-PCR reads. Of fewer than 600,000 distinct CDR3 sequences listed, roughly 7.6% are singletons. Sequenced material: PBMCs from blood, taken around 25 months after vaccination. The receptors were sampled from a man aged 45-69 years who received an inactivated influenza vaccine. The CDR3 runs from the conserved cysteine through the conserved F or W. D genes are given only for firm matches. Some rows mark clone size as missing; the rest say once, few, many or name a class of expanded clone.

V	D	size	J	CDR3	DNA
TRBV7-8	NA	few	TRBJ2-5	CASSPQDGGQGRAQYF	TGTGCCAGCAGCCCACAGGATGGGGGGCAGGGGAGGGCCCAGTACTTC
TRBV6-1	TRBD2	few	TRBJ2-7	CASKLIAGGYYEQYF	TGTGCCAGCAAACTTATAGCGGGGGGCTACTACGAGCAGTACTTC
TRBV15	TRBD1	few	TRBJ2-7	CATSREGQQTYEQYF	TGTGCCACCAGCAGAGAGGGACAGCAGACCTACGAGCAGTACTTC
TRBV6-5	NA	NA	TRBJ1-6	CASSTAGSPLHF	TGTGCCAGCAGCACGGCTGGCTCACCCCTCCACTTT
TRBV5-1	NA	NA	TRBJ1-1	CASSKRMNTEAFF	TGCGCCAGCAGCAAACGGATGAACACTGAAGCTTTCTTT
TRBV7-2	NA	many	TRBJ2-7	CASSLMAQSSYEQYF	TGTGCCAGCAGCTTAATGGCACAGAGCTCCTACGAGCAGTACTTC
TRBV20-1	TRBD1	few	TRBJ1-5	CSVAGQGEGPQHF	TGCAGTGTCGCGGGACAGGGGGAAGGGCCCCAGCATTTT
TRBV20-1	NA	few	TRBJ1-5	CSARKEGNQPQHF	TGCAGTGCTAGAAAAGAGGGCAATCAGCCCCAGCATTTT
TRBV20-1	TRBD1	few	TRBJ2-3	CSARNRGYGTDTQYF	TGCAGTGCACGCAACAGGGGCTACGGCACAGATACGCAGTATTTT
TRBV4-1	TRBD2	many	TRBJ2-1	CASSLISSGGPGDEQFF	TGCGCCAGCAGCCTCATTAGTAGCGGGGGGCCAGGGGATGAGCAGTTCTTC
TRBV11-3	NA	many	TRBJ2-1	CASSLSGTPNNEQFF	TGTGCCAGCAGCCTATCCGGGACACCGAACAATGAGCAGTTCTTC
TRBV12-3/TRBV12-4	TRBD2	few	TRBJ2-1	CASRKLAGGYNEQFF	TGTGCCAGCAGGAAACTAGCGGGGGGGTACAATGAGCAGTTCTTC
TRBV20-1	TRBD1	NA	TRBJ1-5	CSARAGTAYQPQHF	TGCAGTGCTAGGGCCGGGACAGCGTATCAGCCCCAGCATTTT
TRBV6-1	NA	few	TRBJ1-3	CASSGLGISGNTLYF	TGTGCCAGCAGCGGCTTGGGGATCTCTGGAAACACCCTATATTTT
TRBV19	NA	few	TRBJ1-1	CASSKRGITEAFF	TGTGCCAGTAGTAAAAGGGGCATAACTGAAGCTTTCTTT
TRBV29-1	TRBD1	many	TRBJ2-1	CSAEGGQANYNEQFF	TGCAGCGCTGAGGGTGGACAGGCGAACTACAATGAGCAGTTCTTC
TRBV12-3/TRBV12-4	NA	NA	TRBJ2-5	CASRRTSKTQYF	TGTGCCAGCAGGAGGACATCGAAGACCCAGTACTTC
TRBV10-3	TRBD1	many	TRBJ1-3	CATRTGEVSNTIYF	TGTGCCACAAGGACAGGGGAAGTATCGAACACCATATATTTT
TRBV6-2/TRBV6-3	NA	NA	TRBJ2-5	CASSYPPEGTAQETQYF	TGTGCCAGCAGTTACCCCCCCGAGGGCACCGCCCAAGAGACCCAGTACTTC
TRBV20-1	NA	NA	TRBJ1-3	CSARSSSGNTIYF	TGCAGTGCTAGATCGAGCTCTGGAAACACCATATATTTT
TRBV5-1	NA	few	TRBJ2-5	CASSLSGLRQETQYF	TGCGCCAGCAGCTTGTCAGGCCTACGTCAAGAGACCCAGTACTTC
TRBV10-3	NA	medium-sized	TRBJ2-3	CAISPTTDTQYF	TGTGCCATCAGTCCAACCACAGATACGCAGTATTTT
TRBV12-3/TRBV12-4	NA	many	TRBJ2-2	CASRGAGRSTGELFF	TGTGCCAGCAGGGGGGCAGGAAGGTCCACCGGGGAGCTGTTTTTT
TRBV5-1	TRBD2	NA	TRBJ2-3	CASSRRLAGADTQYF	TGCGCCAGCAGCCGACGACTAGCGGGGGCAGATACGCAGTATTTT
TRBV28	TRBD1	NA	TRBJ2-7	CASSLRTGTGGRGEQYF	TGTGCCAGCAGTTTAAGGACCGGGACAGGGGGTCGTGGGGAGCAGTACTTC
TRBV12-3/TRBV12-4	NA	many	TRBJ1-6	CASSDSSYNSPLHF	TGTGCCAGCAGTGACAGCTCCTATAATTCACCCCTCCACTTT
TRBV12-3/TRBV12-4	TRBD1	few	TRBJ1-5	CASSRTGNSNQPQHF	TGTGCCAGCAGCAGGACAGGGAATAGCAATCAGCCCCAGCATTTT
TRBV28	NA	many	TRBJ2-5	CASSRDTQETQYF	TGTGCCAGCAGCCGGGACACCCAAGAGACCCAGTACTTC
TRBV5-1	NA	few	TRBJ2-5	CASSLADTGRETQYF	TGCGCCAGCAGCTTGGCCGATACAGGGAGAGAGACCCAGTACTTC
TRBV29-1	TRBD2	many	TRBJ2-4	CSVFSGRADKNIQYF	TGCAGCGTTTTTAGCGGGAGGGCCGACAAAAACATTCAGTACTTC
TRBV6-2/TRBV6-3	TRBD2	few	TRBJ2-1	CASSTRGGASNEQFF	TGTGCCAGCAGTACACGCGGGGGGGCCAGTAATGAGCAGTTCTTC
TRBV6-1	TRBD1	few	TRBJ2-5	CASSDPGQGEETQYF	TGTGCCAGCAGTGACCCCGGACAGGGGGAAGAGACCCAGTACTTC
TRBV5-1	NA	many	TRBJ2-1	CASATSGSSYNEQFF	TGCGCCAGCGCCACCAGCGGGTCTTCCTACAATGAGCAGTTCTTC
TRBV7-2	TRBD2	NA	TRBJ2-7	CASSPIAGGSYEQYF	TGTGCCAGCAGCCCAATAGCGGGGGGCTCCTACGAGCAGTACTTC
TRBV7-9	NA	few	TRBJ1-2	CASSPDLVLDGYTF	TGTGCCAGCAGCCCCGACCTCGTCTTAGATGGCTACACCTTC